This T cell receptor (beta chain) stems from a study of human versus mouse CDR3 diversity and MHC coevolution. Profiled with immunoSEQ multiplex PCR; TCRdb holds only in-frame clones, not every one. The data hold 80,000 or so clones, with about 94% observed a single time. The study, taken as a whole, reports: Mice had fewer CDR3 deletions and insertions than humans on average. iCHAO1 estimated the human TCR beta repertoire at 1.5 million to 2 million clonotypes.

This clone was picked up a small number of times. Its antigen is unidentified. The CDR3 runs to 15 residues. Germline V gene data show CDR1 as MNHNY and CDR2 as SVGAGI (reference sequence). The ends lost 6 bases at V and 4 bases at J; junction bases unmatched: 10. This TCR was sampled from a person between 25 and 75 years old in good health. This chain links TRBV6-6 with TRBJ1-1, with 8 bases matching TRBD1. Source material: naive CD4+ T cells from blood. Subset here: CD45RO-negative CD62L-positive naive CD4 T cells. CDR3 coding DNA: TGTGCCAGCAGGAACCCCGGACAGGGTTCCACTGAAGCTTTCTTT. Protein sequence: CASRNPGQGSTEAFF.